Described below is a single T cell receptor (beta chain) sequence and its context. There is no known antigen for this receptor. No base qualities exist here, and no much larger clone lies one base off it. The data originate from a study of graft-versus-host responses after intestinal transplantation (dated by TCRdb to the early 2020s). Context from the whole study: Multivisceral, liver-intestinal, or isolated intestinal transplants were received by the recipients. Every recipient was given anti-thymocyte globulin induction, followed by 3 to 4 years of maintenance tacrolimus and steroids. After intestinal transplantation, graft-versus-host and host-versus-graft alloreactive T cell clones were followed in the graft, circulation and bone marrow using bulk TCR-beta CDR3 sequencing. Alloreactive clones were identified by sequencing pre-transplant mixed lymphocyte reaction products and comparing these products with unstimulated pre-transplant donor and recipient T cells. Of the approximately 25 intestinal transplant recipients enrolled in the cohort, one of whom was a retransplant, 3 patients without pretransplant specimens were excluded. A peak of at least 4% donor T cells among recipient peripheral blood mononuclear cells was the definition used for donor T cell macrochimerism. Rather than going through the commercial service, samples from a few later patients were sequenced in-house on an Illumina MiSeq and processed with MiXCR. General study outcomes and caveats: In patients with donor T cell macrochimerism, the allografts had high GvH to HvG T cell clonal ratios. The relatively low number and heterogeneity of intestinal transplant patients limited the conclusions. GvH clones were detected in recipient bone marrow, and some of these GvH clones were observed earlier in ileal mucosa or blood, consistent with an intestinal mucosal origin. Early after transplant, declines in HvG clones were associated with peak levels of circulating GvH clones.

The CDR3 measures 15 amino acids from cysteine to phenylalanine. The read is trimmed to its CDR3 DNA, 45 bases read in frame from base 1. The CDR1 and CDR2 encoded by the germline V gene (reference sequence) are MNHEY and SMNVEV. V and J are trimmed by 2 bases and 9 bases, and the gene matches miss 6 bases of the junction. Blood samples were collected up to 4 times in the first month after transplant and then at least monthly when available. Library prep was done by the immunoSEQ multiplex PCR assay. For most patients, genomic DNA was subjected to high-throughput TCR-beta CDR3 sequencing by Adaptive Biotechnologies. The original pipeline was this. TCR sequencing data were retrieved from Adaptive's ImmunoSEQ software for some 17 patients, whereas a few other patients were processed with MiXCR and VDJtools. CDR3 nucleotide sequences shared between donor and recipient were removed because their origin could not be assigned. To count as alloreactive, a clone needed at least 2-fold expansion over unstimulated cells and a minimum CFSE-low frequency of 0.002% (template counts) or 0.001% (read counts). A clone was considered mappable if detected in the sequenced pre-transplant spleen, lymph node, or MLR CFSE-low populations of the donor or recipient. The cumulative frequency of alloreactive clones was calculated as a percentage of all sequences, weighted by copy number. Drawn from immuneACCESS, this table holds only the in-frame rearrangements with V and J called that TCRdb kept. Clones are partly lost; checked studies trace under half to an unresolved V gene and leave the rest unexplained. D and trimming come from the DNA, and the V and J calls and clone size come from that table. The sample includes under 20,000 clones, with around nine tenths observed a single time. Of the sample, about a tenth is held by the ten largest clones.

The sequence links TRBV27 to TRBJ2-6; 8 central bases correspond to TRBD1. This sample comprised PBMCs, obtained 220 to 240 days after intestinal transplant. This clonotype was obtained from a human patient who received an intestinal transplant, so some T cells may come from the graft donor. At the DNA level, the sequence is TGTGCCAGCAGTTTACAGACAGGGGCCTTCAACGTCCTGACTTTC. It encodes CASSLQTGAFNVLTF.